Each of the 29 T cell receptor beta chains below was sequenced from the same sample in a study of CD8 T cells in ankylosing spondylitis. TCRdb redid the calling of the 5' RACE reads with MiXCR, one entry per CDR3 protein. The data contain more than 600,000 distinct CDR3 sequences, over 15% of them seen just once; the ten biggest clones take up under 20%. Their specific antigens are unknown. Overall study findings and caveats: Ankylosing spondylitis blood seemed to carry a telltale TCR beta motif made of roughly eight highly homologous variants.

The sample was blood, either unsorted or a sorted T cell fraction (not recorded which). Source of these receptors: a male donor with ankylosing spondylitis.

This clonotype was seen more than once but under ten times. The chain carries TRBV5-1 and TRBJ2-7; 8 bases fit TRBD2. The J segment lost 3 bases and the V segment lost 4 bases, leaving 6 bases of the junction unmatched. The CDR3 extends over 14 amino acids. CDR1 SGHRS and CDR2 YFSETQ come from the germline V gene. The CDR3: CASSHASGHYEQYF. The CDR3 DNA is TGCGCCAGCAGCCATGCTAGCGGGCACTACGAGCAGTACTTC.

The sample holds a few counts of this clonotype. V gene TRBV29-1 combines with J gene TRBJ2-7, with 9 bases fitting TRBD1. The CDR3 runs 14 residues. The V segment lost 7 bases and the J segment 4 bases; nucleotides outside the gene matches: 11. From germline, CDR1 is SQVTM and CDR2 ANQGSEA. CDR3 bases: TGCAGCGCCGGACAGGGGATGACGGGTTACGAGCAGTACTTC. Translating gives CSAGQGMTGYEQYF.

The chain combines TRBV24-1 with TRBJ2-1, with D possibly being TRBD2 (6 bases). The CDR3 is 18 amino acids. Looked up from germline, CDR1 is KGHDR and CDR2 is SFDVKD. V was cut by 2 bases and J by 3 bases, with 19 bases left in between. The CDR3 DNA reads as TGTGCCACCAGTGATTCCACCCTGGGGAGCGGGCTCTACAATGAGCAGTTCTTC. Translation: CATSDSTLGSGLYNEQFF.

Ten or more counts support this clonotype. J is TRBJ2-2 and V is TRBV5-1; TRBD2 matches at 9 bases. Germline CDR1 and CDR2: SGHRS and YFSETQ. The length of the CDR3 is 18 residues. Trimming cost V 1 base and J 0 bases; bases outside gene matches: 7. CDR3 DNA sequence: TGCGCCAGCAGCTTGAACGTAGCGGGGGCATCGAACACCGGGGAGCTGTTTTTT. Its protein is CASSLNVAGASNTGELFF.

The rearrangement uses TRBV12-3 or TRBV12-4 and TRBJ2-1; no firm D call. The CDR3 contains 12 residues. V was cut by 7 bases and J by 12 bases, with 16 bases left in between. CDR3: CASNLDPGRQFF. CDR3 nucleotides: TGTGCCAGCAACCTAGACCCCGGACGGCAGTTCTTC.

J is TRBJ2-2 and V is TRBV4-2; 7 bases map to TRBD2. The V gene end was trimmed by 4 bases and the J gene end by 2 bases; junction bases not matched to a gene: 10. Germline-derived CDR1 and CDR2 are LGHNA and YNFKEQ. There are 17 residues in the CDR3. The CDR3 DNA follows: TGTGCCAGCAGCCTAGGCGGGGCTAGCGGTAACACCGGGGAGCTGTTTTTT. Amino acids: CASSLGGASGNTGELFF.

This clonotype has a count of ten or more. A junction end diverges from the germline sequence, so it may reflect a read error. This sequence joins TRBV4-1 and TRBJ2-7, with D unresolved. The germline V gene has CDR1 MGHRA and CDR2 YSYEKL. The CDR3 is made up of 14 amino acids. CDR3 loop: CASSQEGLSYEQYF. The CDR3 bases are TGTGCCAGCAGCCAAGAAGGTCTTAGCTACGAGCAGTACTTC.

V and J are TRBV12-3 or TRBV12-4 and TRBJ1-1, with 10 bases identical to TRBD1. The CDR3 spans 15 residues. The J segment lost 11 bases and the V segment lost 2 bases, leaving 11 bases of the junction unmatched. CDR3 sequence (DNA): TGTGCCAGCAGTTTAAGCGGACAGGGGGAATTTTCGGCTTTCTTT. This encodes CASSLSGQGEFSAFF.

This rearrangement joins TRBV20-1 to TRBJ1-1; no firm D call. Germline CDR1 and CDR2: DFQATT and SNEGSKA (reference sequence). The CDR3 runs to 15 residues. V was cut by 1 base and J by 4 bases, with 16 bases left in between. The CDR3 here is CSARVVLSKRTEAFF. For the CDR3, the DNA is TGCAGTGCTAGAGTAGTCCTGTCAAAGCGCACTGAAGCTTTCTTT.

This clonotype has ten or more counts. V is TRBV25-1 and J is TRBJ2-5; D not resolved. The CDR3 sequence is 16 residues long. Germline V gene sequence: CDR1 MGHDK, CDR2 SYGVNS. V was shortened by 3 bases and J by 1 base, with 15 bases between the two germline ends. The CDR3 nucleotides are TGTGCCAGCAGTGACCCCAGGTTTGCCCCCCAAGAGACCCAGTACTTC. Encoded protein: CASSDPRFAPQETQYF.

A few counts support this clonotype. V gene TRBV4-1 combines with J gene TRBJ1-6; possible D gene TRBD1, 5 bases. V was shortened by 0 bases and J by 9 bases, with 12 bases between the two germline ends. The germline CDR1 and CDR2 sequences are MGHRA and YSYEKL. This CDR3 is built from 15 residues. The CDR3 spells CASSQDEWGGSPLHF. The DNA for the CDR3 is TGCGCCAGCAGCCAAGACGAGTGGGGGGGTTCACCCCTCCACTTT.

The chain joins TRBV11-2 to TRBJ1-4, with a tentative D call TRBD1 (5 bases). The CDR3 spans 16 residues. Trimming took 5 bases from V and 8 from J, leaving 21 bases between them. Germline values: CDR1 SGHAT, CDR2 FQNNGV. The CDR3 DNA is TGTGCCAGCAGCGACGGGACGGGCCCGGGAGGGGAAAAACTGTTTTTT. This gives the protein CASSDGTGPGGEKLFF.

This clonotype was seen only a few times. The gene calls are TRBV27 and TRBJ1-5; 11 bases match TRBD1. Germline CDR1 MNHEY, CDR2 SMNVEV (reference sequence). Trimming removed 4 bases from V and 3 bases from J; junction bases left unmatched: 5. CDR3 length equals 16 residues. The CDR3 protein is CASSSGQGGFNQPQHF. DNA of the CDR3: TGTGCCAGCAGTTCGGGACAGGGGGGATTCAATCAGCCCCAGCATTTT.

The chain has TRBV20-1 and TRBJ1-2; tentative D call: TRBD1 (5 bases). The CDR3 spans 14 residues. CDR1 and CDR2 from the germline V gene are DFQATT and SNEGSKA (reference sequence). V was clipped by 2 bases and J by 6 bases, with 16 bases between them. The CDR3 is CSARKTFLGDGYTF. CDR3 DNA: TGCAGTGCTAGAAAGACATTTTTGGGGGATGGCTACACCTTC.

This clonotype turned up a few times. CDR3 residues: CASSGGGFYNEQFF. The CDR3 bases are TGTGCCAGCAGTGGGGGCGGTTTCTACAATGAGCAGTTCTTC. The J gene is TRBJ2-1, the V gene TRBV6-1; the D gene is possibly TRBD1 (5 bases). Germline-derived CDR1 and CDR2 are MNHNS and SASEGT. CDR3 length equals 14 residues. V was trimmed by 4 bases and J by 3 bases, leaving 10 bases between them.

This clonotype was seen a handful of times. The rearrangement uses TRBV12-3 or TRBV12-4 and TRBJ2-3, with D possibly being TRBD2 (6 bases). The CDR3 extends over 15 amino acids. V was clipped by 5 bases and J by 1 base, with 13 bases between them. The CDR3 DNA sequence: TGTGCCAGCAGTACTCTGCGGGGACGCACAGATACGCAGTATTTT. Translating it yields CASSTLRGRTDTQYF.

In its sample, this clonotype was seen a few times. V is TRBV20-1 and J is TRBJ2-3, with 9 bases matching TRBD2. Germline CDR1 and CDR2: DFQATT and SNEGSKA (reference sequence). V lost 4 bases, J lost 1 base, and 3 bases stayed unmatched. The length of the CDR3 is 14 residues. The CDR3 is CSAKWTSGTDTQYF. The DNA of the CDR3 is TGCAGTGCTAAATGGACTAGCGGCACAGATACGCAGTATTTT.

This clonotype was seen many times. The J gene is TRBJ1-4, the V gene TRBV7-9, with D possibly TRBD1 on 6 matching bases. Between the trimmed V and J ends, which lost 5 bases and 4 bases, there was a span of 14 bases. Germline V gives CDR1 SEHNR, CDR2 FQNEAQ (reference sequence). This CDR3 spans 15 amino acids. CDR3 in DNA: TGTGCCAGCAGCCCGAGCGGGGGCGGTAATGAAAAACTGTTTTTT. Residues: CASSPSGGGNEKLFF.

This rearrangement joins TRBV6-5 to TRBJ1-1; TRBD1 aligns across 8 bases. Looked up from germline, CDR1 is MNHEY and CDR2 is SVGAGI. The V gene end was trimmed by 2 bases and the J gene end by 2 bases; junction bases not matched to a gene: 4. There are 15 residues in the CDR3. The CDR3 DNA reads as TGTGCCAGCAGTTACCCGGGACAGGATAACACTGAAGCTTTCTTT. Translated: CASSYPGQDNTEAFF.

This clonotype has just a few counts. This chain connects TRBV27 to TRBJ2-7, with 7 bases identical to TRBD2. This CDR3 is built from 15 residues. Losses at the gene ends were 3 bases for V and 3 bases for J; bases not matched to a gene: 8. Germline CDR1 and CDR2: MNHEY and SMNVEV (reference sequence). The CDR3 DNA reads TGTGCCAGCAGTTTCGGGACCGGGGGGTTCTACGAGCAGTACTTC. This sequence encodes CASSFGTGGFYEQYF.

The chain has TRBV5-1 and TRBJ2-3, with D possibly being TRBD1 or TRBD2 (6 bases each). Germline lookup yields CDR1 SGHRS and CDR2 YFSETQ. V lost 5 bases, J lost 4 bases, and 14 bases lay in between. The length of the CDR3 is 14 residues. CDR3 coding DNA: TGCGCCAGCAGTCAGGGGAGGACAGCAGATACGCAGTATTTT. The encoded protein is CASSQGRTADTQYF.

This clonotype was detected only a few times. The chain couples TRBV20-1 to TRBJ2-2; 14 nucleotides align to TRBD2. Germline V gene lookup returns CDR1 DFQATT and CDR2 SNEGSKA (reference sequence). V lost 7 bases and J lost 5; bases outside the gene matches: 3. The CDR3 is 14 residues long. CDR3 loop: CSGGTSGRTGELFF. CDR3 bases: TGCAGTGGGGGGACTAGCGGGAGAACCGGGGAGCTGTTTTTT.

This clonotype was seen only a few times. V gene TRBV6-1 combines with J gene TRBJ1-5; D may be TRBD1 (6 bases). Germline assignment: CDR1 MNHNS and CDR2 SASEGT. V gave up 6 bases and J gave up 0 bases, with 12 bases separating them. CDR3 size: 15 residues. The CDR3 DNA follows: TGTGCCAGCAGCATGACAGGTTATAGCAATCAGCCCCAGCATTTT. This sequence encodes CASSMTGYSNQPQHF.

V usage is TRBV20-1 and J usage is TRBJ2-5; D is undetermined. V gave up 3 bases and J gave up 5 bases, with 10 bases separating them. The CDR3 runs to 12 residues. The germline CDR1 and CDR2 sequences are DFQATT and SNEGSKA (reference sequence). CDR3 protein: CSARSGRETQYF. CDR3 nucleotides: TGCAGTGCTAGGTCCGGCCGGGAGACCCAGTACTTC.

The table lists this clonotype with a few counts. This rearrangement joins TRBV20-1 to TRBJ2-2; perhaps TRBD1 as D (6 bases). There are 12 residues in the CDR3. Trimming left V 5 bases short and J 7 bases short, with 11 bases between. The germline gives CDR1 DFQATT, CDR2 SNEGSKA (reference sequence). CDR3 loop: CSAGGENGELFF. For the CDR3, the DNA is TGCAGTGCTGGGGGCGAGAACGGGGAGCTGTTTTTT.

This clonotype came up many times. This rearrangement joins TRBV5-5 to TRBJ1-1; 11 bases are shared with TRBD1. V shed 4 bases, J shed 7 bases, and the junction held 9 bases outside the gene matches. CDR1 is SGHKS, CDR2 YYEKEE, per germline (reference sequence). This CDR3 is 15 amino acids long. In nucleotides, the CDR3 is TGTGCCAGCAGCCGCATGGGACAGGGGGTGGGTGAAGCTTTCTTT. Protein: CASSRMGQGVGEAFF. Full variable domain (outside the CDR3, taken from reference TRBV5-5 and TRBJ1-1): DAGVTQSPTHLIKTRGQQVTLRCSPISGHKSVSWYQQVLGQGPQFIFQYYEKEERGRGNFPDRFSARQFPNYSSELNVNALLLGDSALYLCASSRMGQGVGEAFFGQGTRLTVV.

This clonotype was found many times. The V gene is TRBV12-3 or TRBV12-4, the J gene TRBJ2-2; perhaps TRBD2 as D (5 bases). The V end lost 3 bases, the J end lost 9 bases, and 5 bases lay between the germline ends. CDR3 length equals 11 residues. Here the CDR3 DNA reads TGTGCCAGCAGTTTCGGGAGGGAGCTGTTTTTT. Translation: CASSFGRELFF.

The chain employs TRBV20-1 and TRBJ1-2; D may be TRBD1 (6 bases). The ends were cut back, 6 bases at V and 7 bases at J, with 18 bases in the middle. This CDR3 spans 13 amino acids. CDR1 is DFQATT and CDR2 is SNEGSKA in the germline V gene (reference sequence). The CDR3: CSASAQGNGGYTF. In nucleotides, the CDR3 is TGCAGTGCCAGTGCCCAGGGGAACGGTGGCTACACCTTC.

The chain recombines TRBV30 with TRBJ2-6; 7 bases fit TRBD1. This CDR3 is 15 amino acids long. Per germline, CDR1 GTSNPN and CDR2 SVGIG (reference sequence). Trimming took 5 bases from V and 3 from J; bases not matched to a gene: 7. The chain's CDR3 is CAWQGQVHGANVLTF. The CDR3 DNA is TGTGCCTGGCAAGGACAGGTTCATGGGGCCAACGTCCTGACTTTC.